The 8 T cell receptor beta chains reported below all come from one sample, sequenced in a study of cytomegalovirus exposure and HLA in healthy donors. PCR involved 60 Vbeta and 13 Jbeta primers. Here immunoSEQ multiplex PCR was the method, and the copy in TCRdb shows in-frame clones only, minus some. The sample has roughly 180,000 clones, around 79% seen once. The sequenced material came from PBMCs. These receptors came from a female donor in good health and CMV-seronegative.

The CDR3 region has the DNA TGTGCCAGCAGCTCGGGACAGATCCAGCATTTT. This translates into CASSSGQIQHF. The chain recombines TRBV7-2 with TRBJ1-5, with 7 bases that match TRBD1. Germline V CDR1 and CDR2: SGHTA, FQGNSA. This CDR3 has 11 residues. V trimming: 4 bases; J trimming: 12 bases; junction bases outside the gene matches: 3.

This sequence joins TRBV7-6 and TRBJ2-1, with D possibly being TRBD2 (5 bases). The CDR3 loop spans 15 amino acids. Germline V gene lookup returns CDR1 SGHVS and CDR2 FNYEAQ. Trimming cost V 1 base and J 4 bases, with 11 bases left between them. The CDR3, as DNA: TGTGCCAGCAGCTTAGATCGGACTGCATACAATGAGCAGTTCTTC. Amino acid sequence: CASSLDRTAYNEQFF.

V and J are TRBV10-3 and TRBJ2-7, with TRBD1 matching 9 bases. V dropped 4 bases and J dropped 5; count of bases not matched to a gene: 6. This CDR3 is 14 amino acids long. Germline loops: CDR1 ENHRY, CDR2 SYGVKD. The CDR3 loop is CAISAGTGFDEQYF. CDR3 nucleotides: TGTGCCATCAGTGCCGGGACAGGGTTTGACGAGCAGTACTTC.

The chain links TRBV20-1 to TRBJ2-2; tentatively, D is TRBD1 (6 bases). The CDR3 length is 11 residues. Per germline, CDR1 DFQATT and CDR2 SNEGSKA (reference sequence). Between the trimmed V and J ends, which lost 6 bases and 8 bases, there was a span of 10 bases. The chain's CDR3 is CSADDRGELFF. The CDR3 region has the DNA TGCAGTGCAGATGACAGGGGGGAGCTGTTTTTT.

Comments on this clone: The same CDR3 is also encoded by other DNA sequences in this sample. This rearrangement joins TRBV7-9 to TRBJ1-1; possible D gene TRBD1, 6 bases. CDR3 length equals 16 residues. The V and J ends lost 0 bases and 1 base respectively, with 12 bases between them. Germline V gives CDR1 SEHNR, CDR2 FQNEAQ (reference sequence). CDR3 nucleotide sequence: TGTGCCAGCAGCTTAGCCAGACAGGCTAAGAACACTGAAGCTTTCTTT. This gives the protein CASSLARQAKNTEAFF. Combining the CDR3 with reference TRBV7-9 and TRBJ1-1 gives the whole variable domain DTGVSQNPRHKITKRGQNVTFRCDPISEHNRLYWYRQTLGQGPEFLTYFQNEAQLEKSRLLSDRFSAERPKGSFSTLEIQRTEQGDSAMYLCASSLARQAKNTEAFFGQGTRLTVV.

The chain has TRBV30 and TRBJ1-4, with D possibly TRBD1 on 5 matching bases. From germline, CDR1 is GTSNPN and CDR2 SVGIG (reference sequence). V lost 4 bases to trimming and J lost 8 bases, with 17 bases between them. This CDR3 region has 14 residues. The CDR3 protein is CAWMGGTPREKLFF. CDR3 DNA sequence: TGTGCCTGGATGGGTGGGACTCCAAGAGAAAAACTGTTTTTT.

A remark on this clone: The sample has other DNA sequences that encode this CDR3 too. This sequence joins TRBV5-4 and TRBJ2-3; 7 bases match TRBD2. V was pared by 0 bases and J by 0 bases, with 10 bases of the junction left unmatched. The CDR3 spans 18 residues. Per germline, CDR1 SGHNT and CDR2 YYREEE (reference sequence). The CDR3 nucleotides are TGTGCCAGCAGCTTGGATAACCGACTAGCTCGCAGCACAGATACGCAGTATTTT. It translates to CASSLDNRLARSTDTQYF.

This clone was counted between two and nine times. This chain connects TRBV2 to TRBJ1-1; no reliable D call. Germline CDR1 and CDR2: SNHLY and FYNNEI. The CDR3 totals 14 residues. Trimming cost V 7 bases and J 2 bases, with 14 bases left between them. CDR3 protein: CASTGMLTNTEAFF. CDR3 nucleotide sequence: TGTGCCAGCACCGGAATGTTGACTAACACTGAAGCTTTCTTT.